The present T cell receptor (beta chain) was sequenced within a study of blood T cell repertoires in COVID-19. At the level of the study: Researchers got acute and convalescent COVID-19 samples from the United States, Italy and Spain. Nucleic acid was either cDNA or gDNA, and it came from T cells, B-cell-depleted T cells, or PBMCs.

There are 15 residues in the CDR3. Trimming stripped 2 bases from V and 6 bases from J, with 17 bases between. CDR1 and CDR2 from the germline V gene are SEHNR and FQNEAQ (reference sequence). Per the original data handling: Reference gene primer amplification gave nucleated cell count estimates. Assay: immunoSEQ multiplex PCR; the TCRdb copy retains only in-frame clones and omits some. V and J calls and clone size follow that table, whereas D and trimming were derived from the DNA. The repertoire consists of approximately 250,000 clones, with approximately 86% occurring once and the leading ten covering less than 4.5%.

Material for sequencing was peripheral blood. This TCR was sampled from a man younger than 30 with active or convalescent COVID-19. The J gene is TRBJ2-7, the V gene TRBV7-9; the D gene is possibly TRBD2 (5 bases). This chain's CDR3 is CASSLRQASRGEQYF. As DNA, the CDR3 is TGTGCCAGCAGCTTAAGGCAGGCCTCCCGGGGCGAGCAGTACTTC. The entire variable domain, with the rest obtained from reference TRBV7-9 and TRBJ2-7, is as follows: DTGVSQNPRHKITKRGQNVTFRCDPISEHNRLYWYRQTLGQGPEFLTYFQNEAQLEKSRLLSDRFSAERPKGSFSTLEIQRTEQGDSAMYLCASSLRQASRGEQYFGPGTRLTVT.